This T cell receptor (beta chain) was retrieved from a study of T cells in Graves' hyperthyroidism and ophthalmopathy. On the study more broadly: At initial diagnosis, before any treatment had begun, peripheral blood was obtained.

Ophthalmopathy patients had Clinical Activity Score at least 3, NOSPECS grade at least 4, duration under 3 months. Lactation, pregnancy, other autoimmune disease or uncontrolled infection excluded patients. The authors obtained PBMCs from more than 9.5 ml of fresh peripheral blood. The V and J ends lost 2 bases and 5 bases respectively, with 9 bases between them. Germline V lookup: CDR1 SGHTA, CDR2 FQGNSA. The CDR3 is made up of 13 amino acids. This clonotype was counted at least ten times. The source material, RNA transcripts, was used to amplify TCR beta CDR3 regions. When the TCR CDR3 underwent first-round RT-PCR, the HTBI primer set was used. TCRdb analysed the multiplex PCR reads with MiXCR anew, one entry per CDR3 protein. This sample has over 500,000 distinct CDR3 sequences, with 16% found just once.

This sequence originates from a woman in her twenties or thirties with Graves' ophthalmopathy. Specimen: blood. The rearrangement links TRBV7-2 to TRBJ1-1; no clear D gene. The CDR3 region is CASSLSAGTEAFF. The CDR3 bases are TGTGCCAGCAGCTTATCTGCCGGAACTGAAGCTTTCTTT.